This T cell receptor beta chain was identified during a study of blood T cell repertoires in COVID-19. At the level of the study: The United States, Italy and Spain supplied acute and convalescent COVID-19 samples.

Clones were sequenced by immunoSEQ multiplex PCR, and TCRdb holds only the in-frame ones, with some missing. The data hold fewer than 300,000 clones, with 82% observed a single time. CDR1 is KGHSH, CDR2 LQKENI, per germline. V lost 3 bases and J lost 6, with 12 bases in between. The CDR3 runs to 13 residues. This sequence originates from a woman aged 18-29 years with acute or convalescent COVID-19. The V and J genes are TRBV18 and TRBJ2-7; D not resolved. The sample consisted of peripheral blood. DNA for the CDR3: TGTGCCAGCTCACCCCTCACACGAGGCGAGCAGTACTTC. Its protein is CASSPLTRGEQYF.